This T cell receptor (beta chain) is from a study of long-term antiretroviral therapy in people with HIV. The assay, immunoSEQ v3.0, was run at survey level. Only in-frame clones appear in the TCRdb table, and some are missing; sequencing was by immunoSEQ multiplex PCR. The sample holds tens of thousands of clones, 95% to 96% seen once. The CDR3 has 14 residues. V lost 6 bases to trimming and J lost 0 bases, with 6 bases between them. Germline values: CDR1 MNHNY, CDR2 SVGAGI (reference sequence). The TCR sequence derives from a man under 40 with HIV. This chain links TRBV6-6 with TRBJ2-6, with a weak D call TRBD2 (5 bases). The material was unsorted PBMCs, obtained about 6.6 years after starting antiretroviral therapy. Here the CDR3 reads CASRAGSGANVLTF. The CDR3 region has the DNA TGTGCCAGCAGGGCGGGCTCTGGGGCCAACGTCCTGACTTTC.